The 14 T cell receptor beta chains presented below share a single source sample, sequenced in a study of beta chain features in type 1 diabetes. The whole isolated RNA underwent reverse transcription, so sequencing captured expressed TCRB transcripts. Measured with immunoSEQ multiplex PCR; TCRdb has only the in-frame clones, and not every one. Among about 470,000 clones, around 28% were seen once, and the ten largest hold 0.06% to 0.07%. The sequenced material came from naive CD4+ T cells from blood. These receptor sequences come from a young man in good health.

As regards this clone: One junction end disagrees with the germline gene, perhaps due to a read error. The gene calls are TRBV7-7 and TRBJ2-3; 9 bases fit TRBD1. CDR3 length: 14 amino acids. The V gene's germline CDR1 is SSHAT and CDR2 FNYEAQ (reference sequence). Here the CDR3 reads CASSDGQGPDTQYF. DNA of the CDR3: TGTGCTAGCAGCGATGGACAGGGGCCAGATACGCAGTATTTT.

The gene calls are TRBV19 and TRBJ2-5, with TRBD2 identical over 10 bases. The CDR3 contains 15 residues. CDR1 and CDR2 (germline): LNHDA, SQIVND (reference sequence). V gave up 6 bases and J gave up 2 bases; unmatched junction bases: 6. The CDR3: CASRKLAGKQETQYF. CDR3 in DNA: TGTGCCAGTAGGAAACTAGCGGGGAAACAAGAGACCCAGTACTTC. Together with reference TRBV19 and TRBJ2-5, the CDR3 gives the full variable domain: DGGITQSPKYLFRKEGQNVTLSCEQNLNHDAMYWYRQDPGQGLRLIYYSQIVNDFQKGDIAEGYSVSREKKESFPLTVTSAQKNPTAFYLCASRKLAGKQETQYFGPGTRLLVL.

This clone was seen a handful of times. The chain is built from TRBV30 and TRBJ2-1; 7 nucleotides align to TRBD2. V was clipped by 3 bases and J by 7 bases; unmatched bases: 15. The germline CDR1 and CDR2 sequences are GTSNPN and SVGIG (reference sequence). The length of the CDR3 is 16 residues. CDR3 amino acids: CAWRVYGGSGENEQFF. The DNA for the CDR3 is TGTGCCTGGAGGGTTTACGGCGGGAGCGGTGAAAATGAGCAGTTCTTC.

This clone occurred a few times. This chain uses TRBV29-1 with TRBJ2-2; TRBD2 matches at 14 bases. This CDR3 has 16 residues. Germline values: CDR1 SQVTM, CDR2 ANQGSEA. The ends lost 7 bases at V and 4 bases at J; junction bases unmatched: 8. CDR3 DNA: TGCAGCGGTCGACTAGCGGGAGGGCCCGGCACCGGGGAGCTGTTTTTT. The encoded protein is CSGRLAGGPGTGELFF.

This chain uses TRBV29-1 with TRBJ2-3, with 12 bases aligning to TRBD2. Germline CDR1 SQVTM, CDR2 ANQGSEA. V lost 5 bases to trimming and J lost 1 base; unmatched junction nucleotides: 4. CDR3 length equals 15 residues. In DNA form, the CDR3 reads TGCAGCGTTTACCTAGCGGGAGGGCGCACAGATACGCAGTATTTT. Amino acids: CSVYLAGGRTDTQYF.

The genes are TRBV29-1 and TRBJ2-5; D possibly corresponds to TRBD2 (5 bases). The germline V gene encodes CDR1 SQVTM and CDR2 ANQGSEA. The length of the CDR3 is 12 residues. The germline V and J ends were trimmed by 7 bases and 6 bases, with 15 bases remaining between them. The CDR3 sequence is CSGGLLSKTQYF. CDR3 nucleotide sequence: TGCAGCGGCGGACTGTTATCGAAGACCCAGTACTTC.

CDR3 loop: CASSSWTGKGHGYTF. The DNA for the CDR3 is TGTGCCAGCAGTTCTTGGACAGGGAAAGGACATGGCTACACCTTC. V gene TRBV27 combines with J gene TRBJ1-2; TRBD1 matches at 8 bases. This CDR3 contains 15 residues. The V gene's germline CDR1 is MNHEY and CDR2 SMNVEV (reference sequence). Trimming cost V 4 bases and J 6 bases; bases outside gene matches: 10.

The rearrangement links TRBV30 to TRBJ1-3; no definite D call. The CDR3 contains 15 residues. Germline V gene sequence: CDR1 GTSNPN, CDR2 SVGIG (reference sequence). V was pared by 0 bases and J by 0 bases, with 9 bases between. The CDR3 loop is CAWSVVRASGNTIYF. CDR3 sequence (DNA): TGTGCCTGGAGTGTAGTGAGGGCCTCTGGAAACACCATATATTTT.

The chain employs TRBV13 and TRBJ2-7, with a weak D call TRBD1 (5 bases). There are 13 residues in the CDR3. The ends were cut back, 5 bases at V and 5 bases at J, with 13 bases in the middle. Germline CDR1 reads PRHDT; CDR2 reads FYEKMQ (reference sequence). DNA for the CDR3: TGTGCCAGCAGCGCCACGATAGGGGACGAGCAGTACTTC. Amino acid sequence: CASSATIGDEQYF.

The chain links TRBV7-2 to TRBJ2-7, with 8 bases matching TRBD2. This CDR3 comprises 14 residues. After removal of 1 base from V and 4 bases from J, the junction contained 3 bases not matched to a gene. Germline values: CDR1 SGHTA, CDR2 FQGNSA. Here the CDR3 reads CASSLVGRVYEQYF. The DNA of the CDR3 is TGTGCCAGCAGCTTAGTCGGGAGGGTGTACGAGCAGTACTTC.

This rearrangement joins TRBV9 to TRBJ2-7; tentative D call: TRBD1 (5 bases). Trimming removed 0 bases from V and 2 bases from J, with 12 bases in between. CDR3 length equals 15 residues. Germline V CDR1 and CDR2: SGDLS, YYNGEE. The chain's CDR3 is CASSVDAGYAYEQYF. The CDR3 nucleotides are TGTGCCAGCAGCGTAGATGCAGGGTATGCCTACGAGCAGTACTTC.

This clone was seen more than once but under ten times. The V gene is TRBV2, the J gene TRBJ2-6; D is possibly TRBD1 (6 bases). The ends were cut back, 4 bases at V and 4 bases at J, with 8 bases in the middle. The CDR3 is 14 residues long. Germline V CDR1 and CDR2: SNHLY, FYNNEI. CDR3 in amino acids: CASSGGPGANVLTF. CDR3 sequence (DNA): TGTGCCAGCAGTGGGGGGCCCGGGGCCAACGTCCTGACTTTC. Drawing the rest from reference TRBV2 and TRBJ2-6, the complete variable domain is EPEVTQTPSHQVTQMGQEVILRCVPISNHLYFYWYRQILGQKVEFLVSFYNNEISEKSEIFDDQFSVERPDGSNFTLKIRSTKLEDSAMYFCASSGGPGANVLTFGAGSRLTVL.

The DNA for the CDR3 is TGTGCCAGCAGCTTAGGTCAGGGTGTTTGCACCTTC. Amino acids: CASSLGQGVCTF. The V gene is TRBV7-2, the J gene TRBJ1-2; D possibly corresponds to TRBD1 (5 bases). V dropped 1 base and J dropped 13 bases, with 13 bases sitting between them. Germline CDR1 reads SGHTA; CDR2 reads FQGNSA. There are 12 residues in the CDR3. The full variable domain, its missing parts supplied by reference TRBV7-2 and TRBJ1-2, is GAGVSQSPSNKVTEKGKDVELRCDPISGHTALYWYRQSLGQGLEFLIYFQGNSAPDKSGLPSDRFSAERTGGSVSTLTIQRTQQEDSAVYLCASSLGQGVCTFGSGTRLTVV.

CDR3 in amino acids: CASSSTRQGTQYF. CDR3 in DNA: TGTGCCAGCAGCTCGACCCGACAGGGAACCCAGTACTTC. The rearrangement uses TRBV13 and TRBJ2-5; 7 positions match TRBD1. From germline, CDR1 is PRHDT and CDR2 FYEKMQ (reference sequence). The CDR3 loop spans 13 amino acids. With V trimmed by 4 bases and J by 8 bases, 7 bases remained unmatched. Full variable domain (missing parts from reference TRBV13 and TRBJ2-5): AAGVIQSPRHLIKEKRETATLKCYPIPRHDTVYWYQQGPGQDPQFLISFYEKMQSDKGSIPDRFSAQQFSDYHSELNMSSLELGDSALYFCASSSTRQGTQYFGPGTRLLVL.